These 12 T cell receptor beta chains originate from one sample sequenced in a study of cytomegalovirus exposure and HLA in healthy donors. The primer mix had 60 Vbeta and 13 Jbeta primers. Produced via immunoSEQ multiplex PCR; TCRdb's table is partial and in-frame only. In total, the table holds 110,000 to 150,000 clones. Input material: PBMCs. These receptors were collected from a male donor in good health and CMV-seronegative.

J is TRBJ2-5 and V is TRBV9, with D perhaps TRBD1 (6 bases). CDR3 length: 17 residues. V was trimmed by 1 base and J by 2 bases, leaving 18 bases between them. CDR1 and CDR2 (germline): SGDLS, YYNGEE. The CDR3 nucleotides are TGTGCCAGCAGCGTATCCCAGGACAGCCCATTACAAGAGACCCAGTACTTC. Protein product: CASSVSQDSPLQETQYF. Together with reference TRBV9 and TRBJ2-5, the CDR3 gives the full variable domain: DSGVTQTPKHLITATGQRVTLRCSPRSGDLSVYWYQQSLDQGLQFLIQYYNGEERAKGNILERFSAQQFPDLHSELNLSSLELGDSALYFCASSVSQDSPLQETQYFGPGTRLLVL.

The rearrangement links TRBV9 to TRBJ1-5, with no clear D. From germline, CDR1 is SGDLS and CDR2 YYNGEE. The CDR3 spans 16 residues. Trimming took off 0 bases at V and 0 bases at J, with 10 bases between the two ends. CDR3 in DNA: TGTGCCAGCAGCGTAGGGTCCGGGAATAGCAATCAGCCCCAGCATTTT. Translation: CASSVGSGNSNQPQHF.

The genes are TRBV6-5 and TRBJ2-2; a weak D match, TRBD2 (6 bases). Germline CDR1 MNHEY, CDR2 SVGAGI. CDR3 length equals 13 residues. With 7 bases removed from V and 5 bases from J, the gap between germline ends came to 11 bases. DNA for the CDR3: TGTGCCAGCAACAACGGGGGAACCGGGGAGCTGTTTTTT. Amino acid sequence: CASNNGGTGELFF.

This sequence joins TRBV11-3 and TRBJ2-1, with 8 positions matching TRBD2. CDR1 SGHNT and CDR2 YENEEA come from the germline V gene. The CDR3 consists of 17 residues. Trimming removed 1 base from V and 0 bases from J; junction bases left unmatched: 5. The CDR3 DNA sequence: TGTGCCAGCAGCTTAGGGTCTAGCGGGTTCTCCTACAATGAGCAGTTCTTC. Translation gives CASSLGSSGFSYNEQFF.

The chain combines TRBV5-8 with TRBJ1-2, with 7 bases matching TRBD1. Trimming removed 0 bases from V and 7 bases from J; junction bases left unmatched: 9. Germline CDR1 is SGHTS and CDR2 is YDEGEE. This CDR3 contains 15 residues. CDR3 DNA sequence: TGTGCCAGCAGCTTGGTGGCAGGGGGAAGGAGTGGCTACACCTTC. Translation: CASSLVAGGRSGYTF.

This chain links TRBV6-5 with TRBJ1-5, with a weak D call TRBD1 (6 bases). This CDR3 has 12 residues. Germline CDR1 MNHEY, CDR2 SVGAGI. V was cut by 6 bases and J by 4 bases, with 7 bases left in between. In DNA, the CDR3 is TGTGCCAGCAGCCAGGGGAATCAGCCCCAGCATTTT. It translates to CASSQGNQPQHF.

The chain couples TRBV4-3 to TRBJ1-5, with D perhaps TRBD1 (6 bases). This CDR3 has 15 amino acids. V lost 4 bases, J lost 4 bases, and 14 bases lay in between. CDR1 and CDR2 (germline): LGHNA, YSLEER. The CDR3 nucleotides read TGCGCCAGCAGCCCTCAACAGGGAAGGAATCAGCCCCAGCATTTT. Amino acids: CASSPQQGRNQPQHF.

The CDR3 is CASRVLAGVAEQYF. CDR3 nucleotides: TGTGCCAGTAGGGTCCTAGCGGGAGTCGCCGAGCAGTACTTC. The chain employs TRBV19 and TRBJ2-7; 10 bases line up with TRBD2. V lost 6 bases, J lost 6 bases, and 8 bases stayed unmatched. CDR1 is LNHDA, CDR2 SQIVND, per germline (reference sequence). The CDR3 spans 14 residues.

The V call is TRBV5-1, the J call TRBJ2-1; TRBD2 matches 9 bases. CDR1 is SGHRS, CDR2 YFSETQ, per germline. The CDR3 loop spans 15 amino acids. The junction had 5 bases not matched to a gene; V was cut back by 0 bases and J by 7 bases. The CDR3: CASSLAGTSINEQFF. The CDR3 nucleotides are TGCGCCAGCAGCTTGGCCGGGACTAGCATAAATGAGCAGTTCTTC.

The chain recombines TRBV5-1 with TRBJ1-1; 8 bases map to TRBD1. In germline, CDR1 is SGHRS, CDR2 YFSETQ. V shed 5 bases and J 1 base; nucleotides not matched to a gene: 4. The CDR3 is 14 amino acids. In DNA form, the CDR3 reads TGCGCCAGCAGGAAGGACAGGGAGAACACTGAAGCTTTCTTT. Amino acid sequence: CASRKDRENTEAFF.

The chain carries TRBV18 and TRBJ2-1; 8 bases are shared with TRBD1. This CDR3 spans 16 amino acids. The trim removed 0 bases at V and 8 bases at J, leaving 9 bases unmatched. Germline V gene sequence: CDR1 KGHSH, CDR2 LQKENI. The CDR3 region is CASSPPGQGLVYEQFF. For the CDR3, the DNA is TGTGCCAGCTCACCACCCGGACAGGGTCTGGTCTATGAGCAGTTCTTC. Variable domain in full (rest from reference TRBV18 and TRBJ2-1): NAGVMQNPRHLVRRRGQEARLRCSPMKGHSHVYWYRQLPEEGLKFMVYLQKENIIDESGMPKERFSAEFPKEGPSILRIQQVVRGDSAAYFCASSPPGQGLVYEQFFGPGTRLTVL.

The chain carries TRBV28 and TRBJ1-2; D ambiguous. Germline V lookup: CDR1 MDHEN, CDR2 SYDVKM. The CDR3 is made up of 13 amino acids. V was pared by 5 bases and J by 5 bases, with 12 bases between. This CDR3 is CASSPSPAYGYTF. As DNA, the CDR3 is TGTGCCAGCAGTCCCAGCCCAGCGTATGGCTACACCTTC.